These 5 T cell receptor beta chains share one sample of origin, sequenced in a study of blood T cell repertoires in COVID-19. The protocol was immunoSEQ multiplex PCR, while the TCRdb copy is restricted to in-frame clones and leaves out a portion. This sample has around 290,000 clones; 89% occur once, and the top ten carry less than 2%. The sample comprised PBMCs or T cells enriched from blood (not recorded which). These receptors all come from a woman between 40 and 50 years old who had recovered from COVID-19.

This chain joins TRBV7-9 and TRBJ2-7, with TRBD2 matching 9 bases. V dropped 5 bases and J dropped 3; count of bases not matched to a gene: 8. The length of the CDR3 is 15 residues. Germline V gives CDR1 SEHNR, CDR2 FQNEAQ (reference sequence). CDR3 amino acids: CASSPMAGGFYEQYF. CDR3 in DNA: TGTGCCAGCAGCCCCATGGCGGGGGGGTTCTACGAGCAGTACTTC. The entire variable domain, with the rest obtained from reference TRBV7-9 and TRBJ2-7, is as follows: DTGVSQNPRHKITKRGQNVTFRCDPISEHNRLYWYRQTLGQGPEFLTYFQNEAQLEKSRLLSDRFSAERPKGSFSTLEIQRTEQGDSAMYLCASSPMAGGFYEQYFGPGTRLTVT.

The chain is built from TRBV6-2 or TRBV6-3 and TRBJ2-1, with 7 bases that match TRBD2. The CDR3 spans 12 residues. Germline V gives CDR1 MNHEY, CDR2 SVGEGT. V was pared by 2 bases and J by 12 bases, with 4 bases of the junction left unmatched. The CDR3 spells CASSYGLVGQFF. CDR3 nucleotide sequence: TGTGCCAGCAGTTACGGACTAGTGGGGCAGTTCTTC.

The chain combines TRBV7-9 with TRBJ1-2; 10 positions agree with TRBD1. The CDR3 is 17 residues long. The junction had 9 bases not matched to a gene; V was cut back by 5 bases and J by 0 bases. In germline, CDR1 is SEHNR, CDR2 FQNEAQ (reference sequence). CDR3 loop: CASSTRDRGAANYGYTF. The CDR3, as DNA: TGTGCCAGCAGCACGAGGGACAGGGGCGCAGCTAACTATGGCTACACCTTC.

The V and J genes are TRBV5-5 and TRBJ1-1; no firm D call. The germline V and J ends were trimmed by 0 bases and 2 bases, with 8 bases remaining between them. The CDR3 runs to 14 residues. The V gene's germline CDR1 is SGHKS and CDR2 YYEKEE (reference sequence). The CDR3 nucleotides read TGTGCCAGCAGCTTGGGTTTGACTAACACTGAAGCTTTCTTT. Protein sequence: CASSLGLTNTEAFF.

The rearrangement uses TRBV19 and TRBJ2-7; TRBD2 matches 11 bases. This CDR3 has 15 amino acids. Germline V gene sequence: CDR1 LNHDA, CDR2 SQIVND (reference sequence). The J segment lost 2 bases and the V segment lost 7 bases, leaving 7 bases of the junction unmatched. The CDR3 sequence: CASKLSGGAAYEQYF. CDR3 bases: TGTGCCAGTAAACTTAGCGGGGGGGCCGCCTACGAGCAGTACTTC.